This T cell receptor beta chain was documented in a study of T cell changes during pregnancy in multiple sclerosis. TCRdb's copy holds only in-frame clones and misses some; the assay was immunoSEQ multiplex PCR. Here the sample spans about 48,000 clones, approximately 93% being singletons. Germline trimming cut 6 bases from V and 7 bases from J; bases unmatched to any gene: 23. The CDR3 totals 17 residues. Germline V gives CDR1 SQVTM, CDR2 ANQGSEA. The source of this sequence is a female donor with multiple sclerosis, enrolled in a pregnancy study. Sample: CD4+ T cells from peripheral blood mononuclear cells, taken in the first trimester of pregnancy. The genes are TRBV29-1 and TRBJ2-7; 8 bases are shared with TRBD1. The CDR3 bases are TGCAGCGTGGGAGAAGCTTGGGACCGGCAGGGGGCGCAAGAGCAGTACTTC. Encoded protein: CSVGEAWDRQGAQEQYF.